Presented here are 15 T cell receptor beta chains from one specimen sequenced in a study of shared clonotypes between healthy human individuals (TCRdb year 2020). Libraries were built with the immunoSEQ multiplex PCR assay. The table comes from immuneACCESS by way of TCRdb, which keeps in-frame sequences with V and J called. Part of the clones is missing from these tables; in studies checked, under half for an unresolved V gene and the rest for unknown reasons. The sample table shows some 500,000 clones, and roughly 95% are seen once. The biggest ten clones account for approximately 0.067% of the sample. The sample comprised naive CD4+ T cells sorted from blood. The intended sense of this specimen's cell subset or site label: CD45RA+ positively selected. The receptors stem from a woman aged 25 to 39 in good health.

The V and J genes are TRBV28 and TRBJ2-3; the match to TRBD2 covers 8 bases. This CDR3 spans 14 amino acids. Trimming took 7 bases from V and 2 from J; bases not matched to a gene: 5. Germline-derived CDR1 and CDR2 are MDHEN and SYDVKM. CDR3: CASITSGLTDTQYF. CDR3 DNA sequence: TGTGCCAGCATCACTAGCGGTCTCACAGATACGCAGTATTTT.

The V gene is TRBV7-3, the J gene TRBJ2-6; perhaps TRBD2 as D (6 bases). In germline, CDR1 is SGHTA, CDR2 FQGTGA. V gave up 5 bases and J gave up 4 bases, with 12 bases separating them. The CDR3 covers 15 residues. CDR3 residues: CASSPGTLGANVLTF. The CDR3 coding sequence is TGTGCCAGCAGCCCTGGGACTCTCGGGGCCAACGTCCTGACTTTC.

This chain connects TRBV27 to TRBJ1-2, with D tentatively TRBD1 (6 bases). The V gene lost 5 bases and the J gene lost 3 bases, with 13 bases spanning the gap. In germline, CDR1 is MNHEY, CDR2 SMNVEV (reference sequence). The CDR3 contains 14 residues. This CDR3 is CASSPQGRYYGYTF. CDR3 bases: TGTGCCAGCAGTCCTCAGGGGCGTTACTATGGCTACACCTTC.

This clone was found once. This CDR3 is also generated by other DNA sequences in the sample. The chain recombines TRBV6-1 with TRBJ1-1; weak D call: TRBD1 (5 bases). Trimming took off 2 bases at V and 1 base at J, with 5 bases between the two ends. CDR1 and CDR2 from the germline V gene are MNHNS and SASEGT. This CDR3 is 13 amino acids long. For the CDR3, the DNA is TGTGCCAGCAGTGAAAGGGGGAACACTGAAGCTTTCTTT. Its translation is CASSERGNTEAFF.

V usage is TRBV19 and J usage is TRBJ2-3, with 11 positions matching TRBD2. The V and J ends lost 5 bases and 3 bases, in that order; junction bases with no gene match: 7. The CDR3 contains 16 residues. Germline-derived CDR1 and CDR2 are LNHDA and SQIVND (reference sequence). In DNA form, the CDR3 reads TGTGCCAGTAGTGCCCCACTAGCGGGAGAGACAGATACGCAGTATTTT. As protein: CASSAPLAGETDTQYF.

This clone was observed once. CDR3 sequence: CASSEGGAEPQHF. CDR3 sequence (DNA): TGTGCCAGCAGTGAAGGGGGCGCGGAGCCCCAGCATTTT. V and J are TRBV6-1 and TRBJ1-5, with D maybe TRBD1 (5 bases). The germline CDR1 and CDR2 sequences are MNHNS and SASEGT. The CDR3 runs 13 residues. Between the trimmed V and J ends, which lost 1 base and 8 bases, there was a span of 9 bases.

The CDR3: CASRGASGNTIYF. In DNA, the CDR3 is TGTGCCAGCCGGGGGGCGTCTGGAAACACCATATATTTT. The chain couples TRBV6-5 to TRBJ1-3, with a tentative D call TRBD1 (6 bases). The CDR3 runs 13 residues. V was pared by 8 bases and J by 1 base, with 9 bases between. The germline V gene encodes CDR1 MNHEY and CDR2 SVGAGI.

This chain uses TRBV5-1 with TRBJ1-5, with D maybe TRBD1 (5 bases). CDR3 size: 14 residues. V dropped 4 bases and J dropped 7 bases, with 15 bases sitting between them. Germline V gene lookup returns CDR1 SGHRS and CDR2 YFSETQ. The CDR3 loop reads CASSPSGGGQPQHF. The CDR3 DNA follows: TGCGCCAGCAGCCCATCCGGGGGAGGCCAGCCCCAGCATTTT. Using reference TRBV5-1 and TRBJ1-5 for the parts outside the CDR3, the full variable domain is KAGVTQTPRYLIKTRGQQVTLSCSPISGHRSVSWYQQTPGQGLQFLFEYFSETQRNKGNFPGRFSGRQFSNSRSEMNVSTLELGDSALYLCASSPSGGGQPQHFGDGTRLSIL.

This CDR3 reads CASSGGSGVGPQHF. The DNA for the CDR3 is TGTGCCAGCAGCGGTGGAAGTGGGGTCGGGCCCCAGCATTTT. This sequence joins TRBV9 and TRBJ1-5; unclear D gene. Trimming removed 3 bases at V and 9 bases at J, with 16 bases between. The CDR3 contains 14 residues. Germline V gives CDR1 SGDLS, CDR2 YYNGEE.

This clone was observed once. CDR3 protein: CAGSRTGPDTGELFF. In nucleotides, the CDR3 is TGTGCCGGCTCCCGGACAGGGCCGGACACCGGGGAGCTGTTTTTT. The rearrangement uses TRBV5-4 and TRBJ2-2; TRBD1 aligns across 8 bases. Germline CDR1 SGHNT, CDR2 YYREEE (reference sequence). With 10 bases clipped from V and 3 bases from J, the junction kept 11 bases outside the gene matches. The CDR3 length is 15 residues.

This clone was found once. This CDR3 is also generated by other DNA sequences in the sample. V usage is TRBV6-5 and J usage is TRBJ1-5; D is uncertain. This CDR3 is 13 amino acids long. Germline V gene sequence: CDR1 MNHEY, CDR2 SVGAGI. V was shortened by 0 bases and J by 6 bases, with 6 bases between the two germline ends. The CDR3 spells CASSYSFGQPQHF. CDR3 in DNA: TGTGCCAGCAGTTACTCGTTTGGTCAGCCCCAGCATTTT.

This clone was found once. The J gene is TRBJ1-3, the V gene TRBV5-4, with a possible D match to TRBD1 (5 bases). The CDR3 spans 16 residues. Germline assignment: CDR1 SGHNT and CDR2 YYREEE (reference sequence). Trimming took 0 bases from V and 4 from J, leaving 14 bases between them. The CDR3 here is CASSLEGRGRGNTIYF. The CDR3 DNA is TGTGCCAGCAGCTTGGAGGGGCGGGGGAGAGGAAACACCATATATTTT.

This clone was counted once. V and J are TRBV9 and TRBJ2-5, with 9 bases matching TRBD1. CDR3 length: 14 residues. The V gene end was trimmed by 2 bases and the J gene end by 5 bases; junction bases not matched to a gene: 4. Germline V gives CDR1 SGDLS, CDR2 YYNGEE. CDR3 amino acids: CASSVQGTGETQYF. The CDR3 DNA reads as TGTGCCAGCAGCGTGCAAGGGACAGGGGAGACCCAGTACTTC. Filled out from reference TRBV9 and TRBJ2-5, the complete variable domain reads DSGVTQTPKHLITATGQRVTLRCSPRSGDLSVYWYQQSLDQGLQFLIQYYNGEERAKGNILERFSAQQFPDLHSELNLSSLELGDSALYFCASSVQGTGETQYFGPGTRLLVL.

The J gene is TRBJ2-5, the V gene TRBV5-8; D unclear. The CDR3 extends over 14 amino acids. The V gene's germline CDR1 is SGHTS and CDR2 YDEGEE. The germline V and J ends were trimmed by 2 bases and 0 bases, with 8 bases remaining between them. The CDR3 nucleotides read TGTGCCAGCAGCTTAGAACGTTACCAAGAGACCCAGTACTTC. It is translated as CASSLERYQETQYF.

The chain couples TRBV5-1 to TRBJ1-1, with D perhaps matching TRBD1 (5 bases). The germline V gene has CDR1 SGHRS and CDR2 YFSETQ. Trimming took off 0 bases at V and 4 bases at J, with 13 bases between the two ends. The CDR3 runs 15 residues. The CDR3 coding sequence is TGCGCCAGCAGCTTGGTAGCAGGGCAGGCCACTGAAGCTTTCTTT. Translated, it gives CASSLVAGQATEAFF.